This record looks at one TCR beta chain sequence and its context. The antigen it recognizes is unknown. No clone much larger than this one lies a single base away; base qualities are absent. This entry is derived from a study of cytotoxic CD8 clonotypes in ibrutinib-treated CLL (dated by TCRdb to the early 2020s). Broadly, across the study: The cohort had ten to twelve relapsed/refractory and approximately 14 treatment-naive patients; some 17 were IGHV unmutated. Partial responses were observed in about 24 patients and complete responses in 2; after a median follow-up of around 68 months, remission was maintained in around 14 patients and progression was observed in about twelve. Response samples were taken after a median of roughly a year on treatment, ranging from about 6 to 36 months. On average, each sample yielded 250,000 to 300,000 productive templates and 94,082 productive rearrangements. Longitudinal samples were available for about 30% of the 86 trial participants. Cryopreserved peripheral blood mononuclear cells were obtained prior to treatment, at the time of response, and at either disease progression or sustained remission. Summary of the overall study and its limitations: Baseline clonality was found to be higher than that of age-matched healthy donors and was strongly correlated with circulating CD8+ T-cell counts. Public clonotypes were rare and either contracted or stayed stable during treatment, and the rise in clonality at ibrutinib response reflected the expansion of private clonotypes. An increase in clonality was observed at ibrutinib response, with clonality remaining stable during sustained remission and falling back toward baseline at progression. Sampling times were not matched between sustained-remission and progressing patients, and lymph node repertoires were not studied.

For TCR beta library preparation, approximately 2 micrograms of genomic DNA were extracted from the cryopreserved PBMCs. High-throughput TCR beta sequencing was performed on longitudinal blood samples from CLL patients receiving ibrutinib monotherapy. The patients were enrolled in a single-center, open-label phase 2 trial of ibrutinib monotherapy. Including the terminal cysteine and phenylalanine, the CDR3 comprises 14 residues. Here the CDR3 DNA is all that survives: 42 bases in frame from base 1. The germline V end is reduced by 8 bases and the J end by 1 base; junction bases left unmatched: 8. Taken from the germline V gene, the CDR1 and CDR2 loops are MNHNS and SASEGT. Each clonotype received, on average, approximately 9.9x coverage in deep resolution sequencing performed on a MiSeq, where the target depth lay between 1 in 1 million and 1 in 200,000 T cells. The immunoSEQ hsTCRB Kit was used to generate TCR beta libraries. The source study handled its data this way. Data were analyzed with ImmunoSEQ Data Assistant and ImmunoSEQ Analyzer, with V, D and J genes assigned per IMGT definitions. Clonality, which ranges from 0 to 1, was calculated by subtracting the normalized Shannon entropy of productive rearrangement frequencies from one. Public clonotype analysis was restricted to overrepresented clonotypes comprising at least 0.05% of each patient's repertoire. Around 14 repertoires from age-matched healthy donors, obtained from immuneACCESS, served as clonality controls. Entries here come from immuneACCESS through TCRdb and include only in-frame sequences with V and J called. Some clones fail to appear in such tables; in the studies checked, an unresolved V gene covers under half of the shortfall, and the cause of the remainder is unknown. V, J and clone size reflect that table, while D and trimming were determined from the DNA. The sample table records fewer than 45,000 clones; approximately 45% of these occur just once. The ten largest clones add up to approximately 20% of the sample.

The chain employs TRBV6-1 and TRBJ2-7, with 7 bases in between that match TRBD1. Sequencing was performed on PBMCs, taken before ibrutinib treatment. This sequence was found in a human donor with chronic lymphocytic leukemia. The CDR3 corresponds to CASVLDRSSYEQYF. The DNA is TGTGCCAGCGTATTGGACAGGAGTTCCTACGAGCAGTACTTC.